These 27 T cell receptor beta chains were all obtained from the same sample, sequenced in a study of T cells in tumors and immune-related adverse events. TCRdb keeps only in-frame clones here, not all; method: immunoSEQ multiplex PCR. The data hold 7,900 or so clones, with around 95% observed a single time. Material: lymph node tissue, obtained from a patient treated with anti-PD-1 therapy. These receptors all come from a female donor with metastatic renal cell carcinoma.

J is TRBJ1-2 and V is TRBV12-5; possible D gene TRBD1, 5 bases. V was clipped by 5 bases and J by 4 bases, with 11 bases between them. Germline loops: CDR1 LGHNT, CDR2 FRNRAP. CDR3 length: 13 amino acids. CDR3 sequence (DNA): TGTGCTAGTGGTCCTGACAGCCTCTATGGCTACACCTTC. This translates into CASGPDSLYGYTF. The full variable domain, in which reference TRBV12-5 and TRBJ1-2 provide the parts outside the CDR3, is DARVTQTPRHKVTEMGQEVTMRCQPILGHNTVFWYRQTMMQGLELLAYFRNRAPLDDSGMPKDRFSAEMPDATLATLKIQPSEPRDSAVYFCASGPDSLYGYTFGSGTRLTVV.

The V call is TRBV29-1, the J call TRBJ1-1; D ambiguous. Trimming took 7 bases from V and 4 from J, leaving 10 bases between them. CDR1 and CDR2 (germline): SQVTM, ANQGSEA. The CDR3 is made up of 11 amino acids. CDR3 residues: CSAERGTEAFF. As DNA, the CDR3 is TGCAGCGCCGAGCGGGGCACTGAAGCTTTCTTT.

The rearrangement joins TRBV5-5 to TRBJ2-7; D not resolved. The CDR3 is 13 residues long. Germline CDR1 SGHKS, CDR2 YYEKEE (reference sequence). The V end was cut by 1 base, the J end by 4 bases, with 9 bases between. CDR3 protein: CASSLLVPYEQYF. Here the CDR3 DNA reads TGTGCCAGCAGCTTGTTGGTACCATACGAGCAGTACTTC.

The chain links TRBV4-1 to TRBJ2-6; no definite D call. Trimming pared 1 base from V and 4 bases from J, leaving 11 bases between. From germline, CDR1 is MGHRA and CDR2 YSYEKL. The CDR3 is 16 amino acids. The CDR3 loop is CASSQAPAAGANVLTF. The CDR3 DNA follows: TGCGCCAGCAGCCAAGCACCAGCCGCGGGGGCCAACGTCCTGACTTTC.

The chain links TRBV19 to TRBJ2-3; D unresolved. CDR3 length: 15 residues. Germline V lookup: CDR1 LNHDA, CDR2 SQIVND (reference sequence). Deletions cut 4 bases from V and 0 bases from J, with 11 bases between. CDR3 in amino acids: CASSSPVLSTDTQYF. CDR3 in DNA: TGTGCCAGTAGTAGCCCTGTTTTGAGCACAGATACGCAGTATTTT.

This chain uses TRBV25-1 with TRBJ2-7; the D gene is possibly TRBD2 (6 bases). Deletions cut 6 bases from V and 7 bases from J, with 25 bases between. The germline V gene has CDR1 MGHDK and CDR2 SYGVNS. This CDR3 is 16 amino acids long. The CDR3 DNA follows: TGTGCCAGCAGGTGGGCTGGCGGCGGGATGGTCGGGGAGCAGTACTTC. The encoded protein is CASRWAGGGMVGEQYF.

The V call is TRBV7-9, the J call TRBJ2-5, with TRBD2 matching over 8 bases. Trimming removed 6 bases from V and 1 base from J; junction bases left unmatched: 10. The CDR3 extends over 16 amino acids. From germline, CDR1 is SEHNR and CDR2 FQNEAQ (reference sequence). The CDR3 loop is CASSLRLAPVQETQYF. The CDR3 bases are TGTGCCAGCAGTTTACGACTAGCGCCCGTCCAAGAGACCCAGTACTTC.

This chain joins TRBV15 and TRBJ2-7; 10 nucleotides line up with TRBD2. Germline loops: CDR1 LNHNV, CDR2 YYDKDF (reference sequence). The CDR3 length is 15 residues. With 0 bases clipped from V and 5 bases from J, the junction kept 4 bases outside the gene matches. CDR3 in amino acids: CATSRDQGLADEQYF. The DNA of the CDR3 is TGTGCCACCAGCAGAGATCAAGGACTAGCGGACGAGCAGTACTTC.

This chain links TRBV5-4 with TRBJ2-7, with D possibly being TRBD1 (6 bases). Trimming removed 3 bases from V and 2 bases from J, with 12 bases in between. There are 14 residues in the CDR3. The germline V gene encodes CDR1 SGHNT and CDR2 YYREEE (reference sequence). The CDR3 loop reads CASSSPGQTYEQYF. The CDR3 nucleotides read TGTGCCAGCAGCTCTCCGGGACAAACCTACGAGCAGTACTTC.

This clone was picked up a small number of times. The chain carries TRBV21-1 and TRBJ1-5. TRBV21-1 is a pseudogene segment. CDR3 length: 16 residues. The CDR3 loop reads CASSPRGPDSNQPQHF. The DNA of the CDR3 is TGTGCCAGCAGCCCCCGGGGGCCGGATAGCAATCAGCCCCAGCATTTT.

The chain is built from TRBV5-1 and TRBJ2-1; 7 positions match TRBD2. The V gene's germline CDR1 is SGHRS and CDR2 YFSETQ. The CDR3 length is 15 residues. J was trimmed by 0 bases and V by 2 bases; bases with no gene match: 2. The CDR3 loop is CASSFLADSYNEQFF. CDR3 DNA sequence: TGCGCCAGCAGCTTTCTAGCGGACTCCTACAATGAGCAGTTCTTC. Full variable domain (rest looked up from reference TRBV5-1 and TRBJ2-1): KAGVTQTPRYLIKTRGQQVTLSCSPISGHRSVSWYQQTPGQGLQFLFEYFSETQRNKGNFPGRFSGRQFSNSRSEMNVSTLELGDSALYLCASSFLADSYNEQFFGPGTRLTVL.

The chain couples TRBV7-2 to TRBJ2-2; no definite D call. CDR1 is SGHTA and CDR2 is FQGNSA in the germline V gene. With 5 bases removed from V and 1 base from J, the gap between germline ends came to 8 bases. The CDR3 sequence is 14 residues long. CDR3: CASSPRGNTGELFF. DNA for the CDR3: TGTGCCAGCAGCCCCCGAGGGAACACCGGGGAGCTGTTTTTT.

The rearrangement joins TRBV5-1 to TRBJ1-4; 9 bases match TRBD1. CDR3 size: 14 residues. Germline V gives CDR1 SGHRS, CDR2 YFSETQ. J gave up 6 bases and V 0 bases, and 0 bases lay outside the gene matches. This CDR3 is CASSLDRGHEKLFF. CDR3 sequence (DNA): TGCGCCAGCAGCTTGGACAGGGGGCATGAAAAACTGTTTTTT.

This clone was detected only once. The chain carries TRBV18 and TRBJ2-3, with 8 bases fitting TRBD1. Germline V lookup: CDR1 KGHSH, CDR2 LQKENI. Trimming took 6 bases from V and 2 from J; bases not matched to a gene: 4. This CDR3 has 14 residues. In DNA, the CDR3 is TGTGCCAGCTCTCGGGACAGGACCACAGATACGCAGTATTTT. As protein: CASSRDRTTDTQYF.

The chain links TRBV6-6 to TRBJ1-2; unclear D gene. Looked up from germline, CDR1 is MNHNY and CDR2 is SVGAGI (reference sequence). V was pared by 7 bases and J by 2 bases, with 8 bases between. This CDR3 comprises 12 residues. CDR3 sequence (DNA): TGTGCCAGCACTCAGAGCAACTATGGCTACACCTTC. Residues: CASTQSNYGYTF.

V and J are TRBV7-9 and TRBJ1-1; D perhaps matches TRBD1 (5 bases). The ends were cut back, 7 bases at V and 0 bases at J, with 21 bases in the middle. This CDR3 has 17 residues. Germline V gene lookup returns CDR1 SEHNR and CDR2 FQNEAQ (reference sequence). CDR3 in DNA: TGTGCCAGCACCCCGCGGGCGATCGGGGGAGTGAACACTGAAGCTTTCTTT. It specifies CASTPRAIGGVNTEAFF.

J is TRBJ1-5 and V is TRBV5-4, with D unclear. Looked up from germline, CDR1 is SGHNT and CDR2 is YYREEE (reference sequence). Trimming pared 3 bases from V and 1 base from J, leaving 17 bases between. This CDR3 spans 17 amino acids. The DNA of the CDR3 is TGTGCCAGCAGCTGCCCTCGGGTGCAGATGAGCAATCAGCCCCAGCATTTT. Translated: CASSCPRVQMSNQPQHF.

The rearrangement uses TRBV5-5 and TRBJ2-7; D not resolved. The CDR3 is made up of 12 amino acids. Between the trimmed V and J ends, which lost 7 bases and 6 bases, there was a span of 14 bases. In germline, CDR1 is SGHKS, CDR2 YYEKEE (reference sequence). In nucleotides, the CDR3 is TGTGCCAGCTCTTATGAGCGAGGCGAGCAGTACTTC. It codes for CASSYERGEQYF.

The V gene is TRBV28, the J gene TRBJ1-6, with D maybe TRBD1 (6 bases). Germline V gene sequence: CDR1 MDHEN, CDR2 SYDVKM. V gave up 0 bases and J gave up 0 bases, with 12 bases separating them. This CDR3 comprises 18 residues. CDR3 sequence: CASSLWAGVTSYNSPLHF. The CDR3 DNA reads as TGTGCCAGCAGTTTATGGGCAGGGGTTACCTCCTATAATTCACCCCTCCACTTT. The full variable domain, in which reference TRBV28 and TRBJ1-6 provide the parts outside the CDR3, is DVKVTQSSRYLVKRTGEKVFLECVQDMDHENMFWYRQDPGLGLRLIYFSYDVKMKEKGDIPEGYSVSREKKERFSLILESASTNQTSMYLCASSLWAGVTSYNSPLHFGNGTRLTVT.

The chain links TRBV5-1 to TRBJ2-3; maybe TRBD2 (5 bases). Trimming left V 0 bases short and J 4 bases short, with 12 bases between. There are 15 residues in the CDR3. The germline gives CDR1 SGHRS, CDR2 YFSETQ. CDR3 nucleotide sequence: TGCGCCAGCAGCTTGGGTGTTAGCGCGGCAGATACGCAGTATTTT. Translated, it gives CASSLGVSAADTQYF.

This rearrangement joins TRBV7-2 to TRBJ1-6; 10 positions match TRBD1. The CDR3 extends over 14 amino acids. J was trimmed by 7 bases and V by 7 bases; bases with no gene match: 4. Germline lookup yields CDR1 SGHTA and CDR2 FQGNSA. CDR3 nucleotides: TGTGCCAGCATCCCGGGACAGGGGAATTCACCCCTCCACTTT. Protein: CASIPGQGNSPLHF. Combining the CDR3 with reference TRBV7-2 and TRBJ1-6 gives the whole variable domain GAGVSQSPSNKVTEKGKDVELRCDPISGHTALYWYRQSLGQGLEFLIYFQGNSAPDKSGLPSDRFSAERTGGSVSTLTIQRTQQEDSAVYLCASIPGQGNSPLHFGNGTRLTVT.

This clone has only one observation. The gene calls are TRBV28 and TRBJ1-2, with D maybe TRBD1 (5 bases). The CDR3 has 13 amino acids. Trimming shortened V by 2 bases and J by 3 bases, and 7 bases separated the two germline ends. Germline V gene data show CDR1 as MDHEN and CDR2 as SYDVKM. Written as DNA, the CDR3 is TGTGCCAGCAGTTTAGGGGGTTACTATGGCTACACCTTC. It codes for CASSLGGYYGYTF.

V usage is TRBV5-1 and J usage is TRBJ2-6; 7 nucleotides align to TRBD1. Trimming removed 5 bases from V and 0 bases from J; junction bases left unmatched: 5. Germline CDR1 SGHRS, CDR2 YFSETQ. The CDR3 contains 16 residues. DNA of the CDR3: TGCGCCAGCAGTCGACAGGGCCTCTCTGGGGCCAACGTCCTGACTTTC. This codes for CASSRQGLSGANVLTF.

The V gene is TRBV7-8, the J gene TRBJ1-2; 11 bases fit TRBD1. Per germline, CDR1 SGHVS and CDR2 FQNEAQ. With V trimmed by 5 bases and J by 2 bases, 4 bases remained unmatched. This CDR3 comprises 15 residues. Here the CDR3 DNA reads TGTGCCAGCAGCCTAGGGACAGGGGGGAACTATGGCTACACCTTC. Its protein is CASSLGTGGNYGYTF.

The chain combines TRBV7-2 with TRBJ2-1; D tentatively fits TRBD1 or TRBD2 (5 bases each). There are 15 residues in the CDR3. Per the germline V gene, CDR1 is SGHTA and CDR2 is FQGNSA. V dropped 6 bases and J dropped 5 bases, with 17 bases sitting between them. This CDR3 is CASSPGTRWDNEQFF. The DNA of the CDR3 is TGTGCCAGCAGTCCCGGGACCCGCTGGGACAATGAGCAGTTCTTC.

DNA for the CDR3: TGTGCCAGCAGTTTATCCCGAATGACAGGGCGTTTTGGCAATGAGCAGTTCTTC. The encoded protein is CASSLSRMTGRFGNEQFF. The V call is TRBV27, the J call TRBJ2-1; 7 bases align to TRBD1. V was clipped by 0 bases and J by 6 bases; unmatched bases: 14. CDR3 length: 18 residues. Germline V gene sequence: CDR1 MNHEY, CDR2 SMNVEV (reference sequence).

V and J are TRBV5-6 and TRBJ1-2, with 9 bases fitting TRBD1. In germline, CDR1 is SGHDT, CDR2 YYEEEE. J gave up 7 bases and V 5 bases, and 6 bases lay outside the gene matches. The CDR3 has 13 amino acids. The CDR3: CASSPDRGSGYTF. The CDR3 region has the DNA TGTGCCAGCAGTCCCGACAGGGGGTCTGGCTACACCTTC.